The 23 T cell receptor beta chains given below trace back to one sample, sequenced in a study of T cell responses to AZD1222 COVID-19 vaccine. Clones were read by immunoSEQ multiplex PCR, and TCRdb kept only the in-frame ones, dropping some. The sample yields roughly 120,000 clones, just under 95% seen once. The material sequenced was peripheral blood, taken on day 0 of AZD1222 vaccination. All receptors derive from an adult in good health.

CDR3 sequence reads: CASSRNMDTQYF. CDR3 bases: TGTGCCAGCTCACGGAATATGGATACGCAGTATTTT. The chain couples TRBV18 to TRBJ2-3; D call uncertain. Germline CDR1 reads KGHSH; CDR2 reads LQKENI. V was shortened by 4 bases and J by 6 bases, with 8 bases between the two germline ends. The length of the CDR3 is 12 residues.

The CDR3 reads CASSYSGQGIDQPQHF. Here the CDR3 DNA reads TGTGCCAGCAGTTACTCGGGACAGGGCATCGATCAGCCCCAGCATTTT. The gene calls are TRBV6-5 and TRBJ1-5; 9 nucleotides agree with TRBD1. Unmatched junction bases numbered 5, after V lost 0 bases and J lost 5 bases. The CDR3 runs 16 residues. Germline CDR1 reads MNHEY; CDR2 reads SVGAGI.

The genes are TRBV5-6 and TRBJ2-7; perhaps TRBD1 as D (5 bases). V gave up 4 bases and J gave up 1 base, with 15 bases separating them. The CDR3 has 15 residues. CDR1 SGHDT and CDR2 YYEEEE come from the germline V gene. This CDR3 is CASSQAWTRSYEQYF. The DNA for the CDR3 is TGTGCCAGCAGCCAGGCGTGGACAAGATCCTACGAGCAGTACTTC.

The chain recombines TRBV5-5 with TRBJ2-7; D call uncertain. Per germline, CDR1 SGHKS and CDR2 YYEKEE (reference sequence). Trimming stripped 4 bases from V and 2 bases from J, with 13 bases between. This CDR3 contains 14 residues. The CDR3 bases are TGTGCCAGCAGCCCGGCTAGATTTACCTACGAGCAGTACTTC. It is translated as CASSPARFTYEQYF. The full variable domain, rest sourced from reference TRBV5-5 and TRBJ2-7, is DAGVTQSPTHLIKTRGQQVTLRCSPISGHKSVSWYQQVLGQGPQFIFQYYEKEERGRGNFPDRFSARQFPNYSSELNVNALLLGDSALYLCASSPARFTYEQYFGPGTRLTVT.

This clone appeared once. CDR3 sequence: CATSLDLARWGNEQFF. CDR3 sequence (DNA): TGTGCCACCAGTCTCGATCTAGCGCGATGGGGCAATGAGCAGTTCTTC. The chain recombines TRBV15 with TRBJ2-1; maybe TRBD2 (6 bases). Trimming cost V 6 bases and J 6 bases, with 21 bases left between them. From germline, CDR1 is LNHNV and CDR2 YYDKDF (reference sequence). CDR3 length: 16 residues.

The chain joins TRBV5-1 to TRBJ2-1; weak D call: TRBD2 (6 bases). Deletions cut 3 bases from V and 0 bases from J, with 10 bases between. This CDR3 is 15 amino acids long. Germline CDR1 is SGHRS and CDR2 is YFSETQ. The DNA of the CDR3 is TGCGCCAGCAGCTCCGACGGGGGCTCCTACAATGAGCAGTTCTTC. As protein: CASSSDGGSYNEQFF.

This clone was observed a single time. The chain couples TRBV7-9 to TRBJ2-1; D remains ambiguous. The V end lost 2 bases, the J end lost 6 bases, and 14 bases lay between the germline ends. The CDR3 is 15 amino acids. The V gene's germline CDR1 is SEHNR and CDR2 FQNEAQ (reference sequence). The CDR3 loop reads CASSLTPLVSNEQFF. The CDR3 nucleotides read TGTGCCAGCAGCTTAACCCCCTTAGTTAGCAATGAGCAGTTCTTC.

V gene TRBV3-1 (or the pseudogene TRBV3-2) combines with J gene TRBJ1-1, with D maybe TRBD1 (5 bases). With 4 bases removed from V and 3 bases from J, the gap between germline ends came to 15 bases. The V gene's germline CDR1 is LGHDT and CDR2 YNNKEL (reference sequence). The CDR3 runs 15 residues. As DNA, the CDR3 is TGTGCCAGCAGCCGGAACGGGGCCACTTACACTGAAGCTTTCTTT. The encoded protein is CASSRNGATYTEAFF.

J is TRBJ1-1 and V is TRBV5-1; unclear D gene. There are 14 residues in the CDR3. V gave up 3 bases and J gave up 11 bases, with 20 bases separating them. Germline CDR1 is SGHRS and CDR2 is YFSETQ. The CDR3 region is CASSSGLVQKEAFF. Written as DNA, the CDR3 is TGCGCCAGCAGCTCTGGGTTGGTACAAAAGGAGGCTTTCTTT.

The CDR3: CASRSTAGALLGYTF. The CDR3 DNA reads as TGTGCCAGCAGAAGCACCGCGGGGGCGCTACTGGGCTACACCTTC. The chain couples TRBV27 to TRBJ1-2; D is perhaps TRBD1 (6 bases). The CDR3 is 15 amino acids. V lost 6 bases and J lost 8, with 22 bases in between. Germline-derived CDR1 and CDR2 are MNHEY and SMNVEV (reference sequence).

The chain carries TRBV10-3 and TRBJ1-1, with D maybe TRBD1 (5 bases). The V gene lost 6 bases and the J gene lost 4 bases, with 15 bases spanning the gap. CDR3 length: 14 amino acids. Germline V CDR1 and CDR2: ENHRY, SYGVKD. The CDR3 DNA sequence: TGTGCCATCAGGCTACAGGTCCCGGGCACTGAAGCTTTCTTT. It codes for CAIRLQVPGTEAFF.

This chain uses TRBV28 with TRBJ1-1, with 8 bases that match TRBD1. Germline CDR1 reads MDHEN; CDR2 reads SYDVKM. J gave up 1 base and V 3 bases, and 4 bases lay outside the gene matches. CDR3 length: 15 amino acids. CDR3 sequence reads: CASSFPGTGNTEAFF. CDR3 nucleotide sequence: TGTGCCAGCAGTTTCCCCGGGACAGGGAACACTGAAGCTTTCTTT. Variable domain in full (rest from reference TRBV28 and TRBJ1-1): DVKVTQSSRYLVKRTGEKVFLECVQDMDHENMFWYRQDPGLGLRLIYFSYDVKMKEKGDIPEGYSVSREKKERFSLILESASTNQTSMYLCASSFPGTGNTEAFFGQGTRLTVV.

The V and J genes are TRBV28 and TRBJ1-1, with 7 bases identical to TRBD1. V lost 6 bases to trimming and J lost 12 bases; unmatched junction nucleotides: 16. Looked up from germline, CDR1 is MDHEN and CDR2 is SYDVKM. CDR3 size: 14 residues. The CDR3 nucleotides are TGTGCCAGCAGCAACCGGACAGGTCAGCAGGAGCCTTTCTTT. It codes for CASSNRTGQQEPFF.

This clone appeared a few times. The chain combines TRBV5-1 with TRBJ2-1; TRBD2 matches at 11 bases. Losses at the gene ends were 3 bases for V and 9 bases for J; bases not matched to a gene: 17. This CDR3 has 18 amino acids. In germline, CDR1 is SGHRS, CDR2 YFSETQ. The CDR3 protein is CASSYRLAGSAGMVEQFF. The CDR3 DNA sequence: TGCGCCAGCAGCTACCGACTAGCGGGGTCTGCGGGTATGGTTGAGCAGTTCTTC.

The gene calls are TRBV27 and TRBJ1-3; D is undetermined. Germline V gives CDR1 MNHEY, CDR2 SMNVEV (reference sequence). The CDR3 loop spans 13 amino acids. Trimming cost V 6 bases and J 0 bases, with 6 bases left between them. CDR3 residues: CASSAGSGNTIYF. CDR3 nucleotide sequence: TGTGCCAGCAGCGCTGGCTCTGGAAACACCATATATTTT.

The chain recombines TRBV6-5 with TRBJ2-2, with a tentative D call TRBD1 (6 bases). Trimming shortened V by 1 base and J by 5 bases, and 11 bases separated the two germline ends. Germline V gene sequence: CDR1 MNHEY, CDR2 SVGAGI. The CDR3 is 15 residues long. The CDR3 region has the DNA TGTGCCAGCAGTTACTGGGACACCCTAACCGGGGAGCTGTTTTTT. This translates into CASSYWDTLTGELFF.

The V gene is TRBV7-3, the J gene TRBJ2-6; 7 nucleotides match TRBD1. The CDR3 spans 14 residues. After removal of 5 bases from V and 9 bases from J, the junction contained 7 bases not matched to a gene. Germline V gene data show CDR1 as SGHTA and CDR2 as FQGTGA. This CDR3 is CASSAQTGLNVLTF. CDR3 DNA sequence: TGTGCCAGCAGCGCCCAGACAGGGCTCAACGTCCTGACTTTC.

The chain links TRBV7-6 to TRBJ1-6; D call uncertain. Germline CDR1 is SGHVS and CDR2 is FNYEAQ. CDR3 length: 16 residues. With 2 bases removed from V and 10 bases from J, the gap between germline ends came to 18 bases. DNA of the CDR3: TGTGCCAGCAGCTTATATAGGATTGAGGTGGGATCACCCCTCCACTTT. This gives the protein CASSLYRIEVGSPLHF.

The chain recombines TRBV6-5 with TRBJ1-1; 8 nucleotides line up with TRBD1. Germline V gene lookup returns CDR1 MNHEY and CDR2 SVGAGI. The V segment lost 6 bases and the J segment 4 bases; nucleotides outside the gene matches: 4. This CDR3 is 13 amino acids long. This CDR3 reads CASRETGATEAFF. CDR3 in DNA: TGTGCCAGCAGAGAGACAGGGGCCACTGAAGCTTTCTTT.

The V gene is TRBV27, the J gene TRBJ2-2; 10 nucleotides agree with TRBD2. V trimming: 3 bases; J trimming: 5 bases; junction bases outside the gene matches: 9. Germline V gives CDR1 MNHEY, CDR2 SMNVEV (reference sequence). This CDR3 has 17 residues. The CDR3 coding sequence is TGTGCCAGCAGTTTCGGGAGCGGGAGGGTAATGACCGGGGAGCTGTTTTTT. Its translation is CASSFGSGRVMTGELFF.

This clone is a singleton in its sample. This chain links TRBV11-2 with TRBJ2-4; D is ambiguous. The CDR3 has 13 amino acids. The germline V and J ends were trimmed by 1 base and 6 bases, with 7 bases remaining between them. Per the germline V gene, CDR1 is SGHAT and CDR2 is FQNNGV. The DNA of the CDR3 is TGTGCCAGCAGCTTAGTGGGGTTAAACATTCAGTACTTC. It codes for CASSLVGLNIQYF.

The DNA of the CDR3 is TGTGCCAGCAGTTTAGGTCGGACAGCAAAGCCCACTGAAGCTTTCTTT. The encoded protein is CASSLGRTAKPTEAFF. The gene calls are TRBV28 and TRBJ1-1, with TRBD1 as a possible D gene (6 bases). Germline-derived CDR1 and CDR2 are MDHEN and SYDVKM. The CDR3 has 16 amino acids. Trimming removed 2 bases from V and 4 bases from J, with 17 bases in between.

In DNA, the CDR3 is TGCAGCGTTGTAGGCCAGGTAGACCCCTTCTACAATGAGCAGTTCTTC. This encodes CSVVGQVDPFYNEQFF. The chain links TRBV29-1 to TRBJ2-1; D is ambiguous. V lost 4 bases, J lost 3 bases, and 19 bases lay in between. The CDR3 is 16 amino acids. The V gene's germline CDR1 is SQVTM and CDR2 ANQGSEA.